Listed below are T cell receptor beta chains from one sample, sequenced in a study of T cell repertoires in cytomegalovirus infection. No antigen has been assigned to these receptors. TCRdb re-derived calls from the reads in MiXCR, one entry per CDR3 protein. The sample yields about 120,000 distinct CDR3 sequences, about 30% seen once. The sample in question was CD8+ T cells from cultured PBMCs, obtained from culture after CMV antigen stimulation. These receptors were taken from a human donor in good health (CMV status not recorded). Some clones in this sample may be carry-over from other donors' samples. The CDR3 runs from the conserved cysteine through the conserved F or W. Each record gives: clone size, V gene, D gene, J gene, CDR3 protein, CDR3 DNA. D genes are given only for firm matches. Clone size appears in some rows only: once, few, many, or a class for an expanded clone.

size: NA; V: TRBV20-1; D: NA; J: TRBJ2-1; CDR3: CSASGQGDIYNEQFF; DNA: TGCAGTGCTAGCGGGCAGGGAGACATCTACAATGAGCAGTTCTTC
size: NA; V: TRBV19; D: NA; J: TRBJ2-7; CDR3: CASSMGRGALYEQYF; DNA: TGTGCCAGTAGTATGGGTCGGGGGGCCCTCTACGAGCAGTACTTC
size: few; V: TRBV9; D: NA; J: TRBJ1-2; CDR3: CASSVGGDGYTF; DNA: TGTGCCAGCAGCGTAGGAGGGGATGGCTACACCTTC
size: NA; V: TRBV2; D: NA; J: TRBJ1-5; CDR3: CASRRQVNQPQHF; DNA: TGTGCCAGCAGAAGGCAGGTCAATCAGCCCCAGCATTTT
size: NA; V: TRBV9; D: TRBD1; J: TRBJ2-7; CDR3: CASTVGDRDGEQYF; DNA: TGTGCCAGCACCGTTGGGGACAGGGATGGCGAGCAGTACTTC
size: NA; V: TRBV25-1; D: NA; J: TRBJ2-3; CDR3: CASSEFFQGDTDTQYF; DNA: TGTGCCAGCAGTGAATTCTTCCAGGGAGACACAGATACGCAGTATTTT
size: many; V: TRBV7-8; D: NA; J: TRBJ1-4; CDR3: CASSLEESWANEKLFF; DNA: TGTGCCAGCAGCTTAGAGGAGTCCTGGGCTAATGAAAAACTGTTTTTT
size: NA; V: TRBV19; D: TRBD2; J: TRBJ2-1; CDR3: CASSPGGYNEQFF; DNA: TGTGCCAGTAGCCCGGGGGGCTACAATGAGCAGTTCTTC
size: NA; V: TRBV12-3/TRBV12-4; D: NA; J: TRBJ2-5; CDR3: CASSPAAGQETQYF; DNA: TGTGCCAGCAGTCCGGCCGCAGGGCAAGAGACCCAGTACTTC
size: few; V: TRBV25-1; D: TRBD1; J: TRBJ2-7; CDR3: CASSRTGGPYEQYF; DNA: TGTGCCAGCAGTCGGACAGGGGGACCCTACGAGCAGTACTTC
size: NA; V: TRBV12-3/TRBV12-4; D: TRBD2; J: TRBJ2-7; CDR3: CASSYGLAAFRSYEQYF; DNA: TGTGCCAGCAGTTACGGACTAGCGGCGTTCAGGTCCTACGAGCAGTACTTC
size: many; V: TRBV7-2; D: NA; J: TRBJ1-2; CDR3: CASSLVGMDSTNYGYTF; DNA: TGTGCCAGCAGCTTAGTTGGGATGGACAGCACTAACTATGGCTACACCTTC
size: NA; V: TRBV4-1; D: NA; J: TRBJ2-4; CDR3: CASSQDPGALAKNIQYF; DNA: TGCGCCAGCAGCCAAGATCCAGGAGCGCTAGCCAAAAACATTCAGTACTTC
size: few; V: TRBV28; D: NA; J: TRBJ2-7; CDR3: CASSLEGAQREQYF; DNA: TGTGCCAGCAGTTTGGAGGGGGCCCAGAGAGAGCAGTACTTC
size: NA; V: TRBV7-8; D: NA; J: TRBJ2-7; CDR3: CASSQSSGLGYYEQYF; DNA: TGTGCCAGCAGTCAATCGTCGGGGCTCGGGTACTACGAGCAGTACTTC
size: NA; V: TRBV7-2; D: NA; J: TRBJ2-7; CDR3: CASSGNGPYEQYF; DNA: TGTGCCAGCAGCGGCAACGGTCCCTACGAGCAGTACTTC
size: many; V: TRBV7-2; D: TRBD1; J: TRBJ1-6; CDR3: CASSSRTGTGSLLHF; DNA: TGTGCCAGCAGCTCTCGAACCGGGACAGGGAGCCTCCTCCACTTT
size: NA; V: TRBV27; D: NA; J: TRBJ1-1; CDR3: CASTTGGSTEAFF; DNA: TGTGCCAGCACCACCGGAGGAAGCACTGAAGCTTTCTTT
size: many; V: TRBV7-8; D: NA; J: TRBJ2-2; CDR3: CASSLDSGAIFPGELFF; DNA: TGTGCCAGCAGCTTAGATAGCGGAGCTATCTTCCCCGGGGAGCTGTTTTTT
size: NA; V: TRBV19; D: NA; J: TRBJ1-1; CDR3: CASSVTENTEAFF; DNA: TGTGCCAGTAGTGTTACAGAGAACACTGAAGCTTTCTTT
size: NA; V: TRBV7-2; D: NA; J: TRBJ2-7; CDR3: CASSLRDEQYF; DNA: TGTGCCAGCAGCTTAAGAGACGAGCAGTACTTC
size: NA; V: TRBV5-4; D: NA; J: TRBJ1-6; CDR3: CASSLRNSPLHF; DNA: TGTGCCAGCAGCTTGAGGAATTCACCCCTCCACTTT
size: NA; V: TRBV12-3/TRBV12-4; D: TRBD2; J: TRBJ2-5; CDR3: CASSFWPPGYERGQETQYF; DNA: TGTGCCAGCAGTTTTTGGCCTCCCGGCTATGAGCGGGGACAAGAGACCCAGTACTTC
size: NA; V: TRBV7-9; D: NA; J: TRBJ1-4; CDR3: CASSLSGAVDEKLFF; DNA: TGTGCCAGCAGCCTCTCTGGGGCGGTAGATGAAAAACTGTTTTTT
size: few; V: TRBV7-2; D: NA; J: TRBJ2-1; CDR3: CASSLAVWGAGAYNEQFF; DNA: TGTGCCAGCAGCTTAGCGGTGTGGGGGGCGGGGGCCTACAATGAGCAGTTCTTC
size: NA; V: TRBV6-2/TRBV6-3; D: NA; J: TRBJ2-2; CDR3: CASSHSPPAVGTGELFF; DNA: TGTGCCAGCAGTCACTCCCCCCCTGCGGTGGGCACCGGGGAGCTGTTTTTT
size: NA; V: TRBV11-3; D: NA; J: TRBJ2-5; CDR3: CASSRRQGREETQYF; DNA: TGTGCCAGCAGCCGTCGACAGGGGAGGGAAGAGACCCAGTACTTC
size: NA; V: TRBV6-5; D: NA; J: TRBJ2-2; CDR3: CASSYLPPDETGELFF; DNA: TGTGCCAGCAGTTACTTGCCCCCGGACGAGACCGGGGAGCTGTTTTTT
size: NA; V: TRBV20-1; D: NA; J: TRBJ2-7; CDR3: CSARGEGYEQYF; DNA: TGCAGTGCTAGGGGCGAGGGGTACGAGCAGTACTTC
size: NA; V: TRBV12-3/TRBV12-4; D: TRBD2; J: TRBJ2-7; CDR3: CASSSGGGSYEQYF; DNA: TGTGCCAGCAGTAGCGGGGGAGGCTCCTACGAGCAGTACTTC
size: many; V: TRBV7-2; D: NA; J: TRBJ2-3; CDR3: CASSLARERTQYF; DNA: TGTGCCAGCAGCTTAGCGAGGGAAAGGACGCAGTATTTT
size: few; V: TRBV5-4; D: NA; J: TRBJ2-4; CDR3: CASSLAAGMKNIQYF; DNA: TGTGCCAGCAGCTTGGCCGCAGGAATGAAAAACATTCAGTACTTC
size: NA; V: TRBV20-1; D: NA; J: TRBJ2-7; CDR3: CSARSTETYEQYF; DNA: TGCAGTGCTAGATCAACAGAGACCTACGAGCAGTACTTC
size: NA; V: TRBV11-2; D: NA; J: TRBJ2-1; CDR3: CASSLSMTSYNEQFF; DNA: TGTGCCAGCAGCTTAAGCATGACGTCCTACAATGAGCAGTTCTTC
size: many; V: TRBV19; D: NA; J: TRBJ2-7; CDR3: CASSIESSAYYEQYF; DNA: TGTGCCAGTAGTATAGAGTCATCGGCCTACTACGAGCAGTACTTC
size: few; V: TRBV7-2; D: NA; J: TRBJ2-3; CDR3: CASSPYPTDTQYF; DNA: TGTGCCAGCAGCCCGTACCCCACAGATACGCAGTATTTT
size: few; V: TRBV7-9; D: NA; J: TRBJ1-1; CDR3: CASSIGRPEAFF; DNA: TGTGCCAGCAGCATTGGTAGGCCTGAAGCTTTCTTT
size: NA; V: TRBV15; D: NA; J: TRBJ2-1; CDR3: CATSRDRLTKNEQFF; DNA: TGTGCCACCAGCAGAGATCGACTAACTAAGAATGAGCAGTTCTTC
size: few; V: TRBV7-6; D: NA; J: TRBJ2-7; CDR3: CASSQRGPYEQYF; DNA: TGTGCCAGCAGCCAACGCGGCCCCTACGAGCAGTACTTC
size: NA; V: TRBV19; D: NA; J: TRBJ1-5; CDR3: CASAEYSNQPQHF; DNA: TGTGCCAGTGCCGAATATAGCAATCAGCCCCAGCATTTT
size: NA; V: TRBV20-1; D: NA; J: TRBJ1-3; CDR3: CSARLGRLWGNTIYF; DNA: TGCAGTGCTAGATTAGGCAGGCTATGGGGAAACACCATATATTTT
size: NA; V: TRBV19; D: NA; J: TRBJ2-1; CDR3: CASGAGTINEQFF; DNA: TGTGCCAGTGGTGCCGGGACGATCAATGAGCAGTTCTTC
size: NA; V: TRBV5-4; D: TRBD1; J: TRBJ1-1; CDR3: CASSIQGGTEAFF; DNA: TGTGCCAGCAGCATACAGGGGGGCACTGAAGCTTTCTTT
size: NA; V: TRBV29-1; D: NA; J: TRBJ2-1; CDR3: CSVRTSPNEQFF; DNA: TGCAGCGTTCGCACTAGCCCCAATGAGCAGTTCTTC
size: few; V: TRBV27; D: TRBD2; J: TRBJ2-1; CDR3: CASSLSAASGVYNEQFF; DNA: TGTGCCAGCAGTTTATCGGCGGCTAGCGGGGTGTACAATGAGCAGTTCTTC
size: NA; V: TRBV27; D: TRBD2; J: TRBJ2-7; CDR3: CASSLAGETYEQYF; DNA: TGTGCCAGCAGTTTAGCGGGGGAGACCTACGAGCAGTACTTC
size: few; V: TRBV7-2; D: NA; J: TRBJ2-7; CDR3: CASSLSVSYEQYF; DNA: TGTGCCAGCAGCTTGTCAGTATCGTACGAGCAGTACTTC
size: NA; V: TRBV27; D: TRBD2; J: TRBJ2-1; CDR3: CASSLSSGGIYNEQFF; DNA: TGTGCCAGCAGTTTATCGAGCGGGGGGATCTACAATGAGCAGTTCTTC
size: many; V: TRBV7-2; D: NA; J: TRBJ1-1; CDR3: CASSLESGFSTEAFF; DNA: TGTGCCAGCAGCTTAGAGTCGGGTTTTAGCACTGAAGCTTTCTTT
size: NA; V: TRBV19; D: NA; J: TRBJ2-1; CDR3: CASSMTEGGYNEQFF; DNA: TGTGCCAGTAGTATGACGGAGGGAGGTTACAATGAGCAGTTCTTC
size: NA; V: TRBV11-2; D: NA; J: TRBJ2-1; CDR3: CASSLLPGSYNEQFF; DNA: TGTGCCAGCAGCTTACTGCCCGGCTCCTACAATGAGCAGTTCTTC
size: once; V: TRBV11-2; D: NA; J: TRBJ1-1; CDR3: CASSQSLGRNTEAFF; DNA: TGTGCCAGCAGCCAATCCCTGGGGCGGAACACTGAAGCTTTCTTT
size: NA; V: TRBV20-1; D: TRBD2; J: TRBJ2-1; CDR3: CSAPPSGDYNEQFF; DNA: TGCAGTGCTCCTCCTAGCGGGGACTACAATGAGCAGTTCTTC
size: once; V: TRBV19; D: NA; J: TRBJ2-1; CDR3: CASSIQGLNEQFF; DNA: TGTGCCAGTAGTATACAGGGGCTGAATGAGCAGTTCTTC